The 21 T cell receptor beta chains in this list originate from one sample, sequenced in a study of CD8 T cells in Susac syndrome. cDNA came from roughly 0.47 to 1 ug RNA primed by random hexamers. In TCRdb, the immunoSEQ multiplex PCR reads were re-called with MiXCR into one record per CDR3 protein. Here the sample spans 150,000 to 200,000 distinct CDR3 sequences, under 95% being singletons. The source material was CD4+ T cells from PBMCs. These receptors were taken from a human donor in good health.

The rearrangement uses TRBV30 and TRBJ1-1; tentative D call: TRBD1 (5 bases). CDR3 length: 13 residues. The V gene's germline CDR1 is GTSNPN and CDR2 SVGIG (reference sequence). Between the trimmed V and J ends, which lost 3 bases and 3 bases, there was a span of 11 bases. The CDR3: CAWRKQGDTEAFF. Written as DNA, the CDR3 is TGTGCCTGGAGAAAGCAGGGAGACACTGAAGCTTTCTTT.

V gene TRBV7-9 combines with J gene TRBJ2-5, with no clear D. CDR1 is SEHNR and CDR2 is FQNEAQ in the germline V gene (reference sequence). The CDR3 spans 14 residues. Trimming removed 2 bases at V and 4 bases at J, with 11 bases between. The CDR3 DNA sequence: TGTGCCAGCAGCTTAAGGGCGGTGGGAGAGACCCAGTACTTC. Translating gives CASSLRAVGETQYF.

This clonotype was observed a handful of times. J is TRBJ1-1 and V is TRBV2, with D possibly being TRBD1 (5 bases). The CDR3 extends over 12 amino acids. Trimming cost V 6 bases and J 2 bases, with 7 bases left between them. Germline V lookup: CDR1 SNHLY, CDR2 FYNNEI. The chain's CDR3 is CASRQGNTEAFF. The CDR3 DNA follows: TGTGCCAGCAGGCAGGGAAACACTGAAGCTTTCTTT.

This chain uses TRBV6-5 with TRBJ1-6; D remains ambiguous. V lost 5 bases, J lost 14 bases, and 13 bases lay in between. Germline V gene lookup returns CDR1 MNHEY and CDR2 SVGAGI. The length of the CDR3 is 12 residues. CDR3: CASSAEKRSLHF. For the CDR3, the DNA is TGTGCCAGCAGTGCGGAAAAACGATCCCTCCACTTT.

The rearrangement uses TRBV3-1 and TRBJ1-1; 7 bases map to TRBD1. J gave up 0 bases and V 4 bases, and 5 bases lay outside the gene matches. The CDR3 consists of 15 residues. Germline CDR1 reads LGHDT; CDR2 reads YNNKEL (reference sequence). The DNA for the CDR3 is TGTGCCAGCAGCCTGTACAGGGGCCTGAACACTGAAGCTTTCTTT. Its translation: CASSLYRGLNTEAFF.

V is TRBV27 and J is TRBJ1-1; TRBD1 might be the D (6 bases). Trimming removed 5 bases from V and 1 base from J, with 14 bases in between. CDR3 length: 15 amino acids. CDR1 and CDR2 (germline): MNHEY, SMNVEV (reference sequence). The CDR3 coding sequence is TGTGCCAGCAGTGTCACAGGGAAGCAGAACACTGAAGCTTTCTTT. Its translation: CASSVTGKQNTEAFF.

The chain is built from TRBV7-2 and TRBJ1-2, with D uncertain. CDR1 and CDR2 from the germline V gene are SGHTA and FQGNSA. The V and J ends lost 2 bases and 0 bases respectively, with 10 bases between them. The length of the CDR3 is 15 residues. The CDR3 DNA is TGTGCCAGCAGCTTAATACGGGGTTCTAACTATGGCTACACCTTC. This gives the protein CASSLIRGSNYGYTF.

V is TRBV6-2 or TRBV6-3 and J is TRBJ2-1; 9 bases line up with TRBD2. Unmatched junction bases numbered 9, after V lost 3 bases and J lost 6 bases. CDR1 MNHEY and CDR2 SVGEGT come from the germline V gene. This CDR3 is built from 16 residues. Here the CDR3 reads CASSYSVRGGLNEQFF. As DNA, the CDR3 is TGTGCCAGCAGTTATTCAGTGCGGGGGGGCCTCAATGAGCAGTTCTTC.

The V gene is TRBV29-1, the J gene TRBJ2-2; TRBD2 agrees at 14 bases. From germline, CDR1 is SQVTM and CDR2 ANQGSEA. With 6 bases clipped from V and 10 bases from J, the junction kept 10 bases outside the gene matches. This CDR3 region has 15 residues. The CDR3 sequence: CSVETSGGAVEELFF. The CDR3 DNA is TGCAGCGTCGAGACTAGCGGGGGGGCGGTCGAGGAGCTGTTTTTT.

This rearrangement joins TRBV5-4 to TRBJ1-4; possible D gene TRBD1, 5 bases. Trimming pared 2 bases from V and 0 bases from J, leaving 8 bases between. Germline CDR1 reads SGHNT; CDR2 reads YYREEE (reference sequence). The CDR3 is 15 residues long. CDR3 residues: CASSFDSATNEKLFF. The CDR3 bases are TGTGCCAGCAGCTTTGACAGTGCAACTAATGAAAAACTGTTTTTT.

The chain employs TRBV5-1 and TRBJ1-5, with no clear D. Germline V gives CDR1 SGHRS, CDR2 YFSETQ. The length of the CDR3 is 14 residues. V lost 3 bases and J 6 bases, leaving 13 bases between the germline ends. The CDR3 region has the DNA TGCGCCAGCAGCTCGGGATTTCTAGGTCAGCCCCAGCATTTT. Translation: CASSSGFLGQPQHF.

This clonotype is a singleton in its sample. This chain uses TRBV18 with TRBJ1-1, with TRBD1 identical over 9 bases. Germline CDR1 and CDR2: KGHSH and LQKENI. The V and J ends lost 6 bases and 1 base, in that order; junction bases with no gene match: 9. This CDR3 comprises 16 residues. CDR3 sequence reads: CASSQTGGRGNTEAFF. The CDR3 nucleotides read TGTGCCAGCTCGCAAACAGGGGGCAGGGGGAACACTGAAGCTTTCTTT. Variable domain in full (rest from reference TRBV18 and TRBJ1-1): NAGVMQNPRHLVRRRGQEARLRCSPMKGHSHVYWYRQLPEEGLKFMVYLQKENIIDESGMPKERFSAEFPKEGPSILRIQQVVRGDSAAYFCASSQTGGRGNTEAFFGQGTRLTVV.

The rearrangement joins TRBV3-1 to TRBJ1-6; possible D gene TRBD1, 6 bases. V lost 4 bases and J 7 bases, leaving 14 bases between the germline ends. From germline, CDR1 is LGHDT and CDR2 YNNKEL (reference sequence). CDR3 length equals 15 residues. The CDR3 protein is CASSRKTGPNSPLHF. The CDR3 coding sequence is TGTGCCAGCAGCCGGAAGACAGGCCCCAATTCACCCCTCCACTTT.

A note on this clonotype: An end of the junction does not agree with germline; a read error may underlie this. The chain couples TRBV20-1 to TRBJ1-1; tentatively, D is TRBD1 (6 bases). The CDR3 spans 13 residues. CDR1 is DFQATT and CDR2 is SNEGSKA in the germline V gene (reference sequence). The CDR3 nucleotides are TGCAGTGCTAGAGAGAGGGGGGCGACGAGGGATCTCTTT. It codes for CSARERGATRDLF.

This clonotype was seen more than once but under ten times. This CDR3 reads CSAREGSYSGNTIYF. CDR3 coding DNA: TGCAGTGCTAGAGAAGGGTCTTACTCTGGAAACACCATATATTTT. The chain recombines TRBV20-1 with TRBJ1-3, with D unresolved. CDR3 size: 15 residues. V lost 0 bases and J lost 0, with 9 bases in between. Looked up from germline, CDR1 is DFQATT and CDR2 is SNEGSKA (reference sequence).

The rearrangement uses TRBV7-2 and TRBJ2-1; TRBD2 aligns across 8 bases. Germline V CDR1 and CDR2: SGHTA, FQGNSA. The CDR3 totals 14 residues. Losses at the gene ends were 6 bases for V and 5 bases for J; bases not matched to a gene: 6. The chain's CDR3 is CASRSGGPDNEQFF. The CDR3 DNA follows: TGTGCCAGCAGGAGCGGGGGCCCAGACAATGAGCAGTTCTTC.

About this clonotype: The junction differs from germline at one of its ends, possibly a read error. This chain connects TRBV5-4 to TRBJ1-3, with D possibly being TRBD1 (5 bases). Germline V lookup: CDR1 SGHNT, CDR2 YYREEE (reference sequence). CDR3 length: 15 residues. In DNA form, the CDR3 reads TGTGCCAGCGCAAGGGGCCAAGGGCGTGGAGACACCATATATTTT. Translating it yields CASARGQGRGDTIYF.

J is TRBJ1-2 and V is TRBV5-1; D might be TRBD1 (5 bases). The length of the CDR3 is 14 residues. Trimming took 4 bases from V and 4 from J, leaving 14 bases between them. Germline V gene data show CDR1 as SGHRS and CDR2 as YFSETQ. DNA for the CDR3: TGCGCCAGCAGCCTCCAAGGGGCGGTCTATGGCTACACCTTC. Protein product: CASSLQGAVYGYTF.

V usage is TRBV6-5 and J usage is TRBJ1-2; TRBD1 agrees at 7 bases. This CDR3 spans 14 amino acids. After removal of 6 bases from V and 8 bases from J, the junction contained 12 bases not matched to a gene. The V gene's germline CDR1 is MNHEY and CDR2 SVGAGI. CDR3 in amino acids: CASRPSDRVGGYTF. The CDR3 nucleotides are TGTGCCAGCAGACCCTCCGACAGGGTGGGCGGCTACACCTTC.

This chain links TRBV24-1 with TRBJ2-1; 12 nucleotides agree with TRBD2. Per the germline V gene, CDR1 is KGHDR and CDR2 is SFDVKD. The V and J ends lost 2 bases and 2 bases, in that order; junction bases with no gene match: 3. The CDR3 is made up of 17 amino acids. The chain's CDR3 is CATSDSWTSGAYNEQFF. CDR3 coding DNA: TGTGCCACCAGTGATTCTTGGACTAGCGGGGCCTACAATGAGCAGTTCTTC.

The genes are TRBV29-1 and TRBJ2-1, with 10 bases aligning to TRBD1. The CDR3 is made up of 14 amino acids. Unmatched junction bases numbered 3, after V lost 1 base and J lost 6 bases. In germline, CDR1 is SQVTM, CDR2 ANQGSEA. This CDR3 reads CSVEGDRGFNEQFF. CDR3 nucleotides: TGCAGCGTTGAAGGGGACAGGGGTTTCAATGAGCAGTTCTTC.